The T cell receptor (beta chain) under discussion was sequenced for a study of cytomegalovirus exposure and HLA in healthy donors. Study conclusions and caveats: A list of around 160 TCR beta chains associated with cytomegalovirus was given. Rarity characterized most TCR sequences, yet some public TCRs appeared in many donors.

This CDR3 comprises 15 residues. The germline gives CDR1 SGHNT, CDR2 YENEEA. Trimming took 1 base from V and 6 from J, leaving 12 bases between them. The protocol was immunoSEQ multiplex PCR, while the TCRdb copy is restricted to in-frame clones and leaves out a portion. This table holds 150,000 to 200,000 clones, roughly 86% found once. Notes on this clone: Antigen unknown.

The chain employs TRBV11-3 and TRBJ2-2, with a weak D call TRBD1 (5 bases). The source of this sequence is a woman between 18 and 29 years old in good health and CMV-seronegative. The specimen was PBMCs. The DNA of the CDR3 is TGTGCCAGCAGCTTAGGGCTAGGACACCCCGGGGAGCTGTTTTTT. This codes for CASSLGLGHPGELFF.